This T cell receptor (beta chain) was obtained from a study of shared T cell receptors in the human thymus. The length of the CDR3 is 16 residues. Germline CDR1 MNHEY, CDR2 SMNVEV (reference sequence). V was shortened by 5 bases and J by 1 base, with 15 bases between the two germline ends. Data came from immunoSEQ multiplex PCR; TCRdb stores just in-frame clones and leaves some out. The data hold about 660,000 clones, with roughly 88% observed a single time. The same sample was also used in a study of human thymus T cells. That work adds: Thymic tissue was derived from resections collected during corrective heart surgery. Thymic repertoires of unrelated individuals were reported in related research to overlap highly.

This sequence joins TRBV27 and TRBJ1-5; D may be TRBD1 (6 bases). This clonotype was sampled from a boy less than two years old with a congenital heart defect. Sequenced sample: thymocytes. This CDR3 reads CASSRGAPPSNQPQHF. The CDR3, as DNA: TGTGCCAGCAGTCGGGGGGCCCCCCCCAGCAATCAGCCCCAGCATTTT.